Below are 10 T cell receptor beta chains sequenced from a single sample in a study of blood T cell repertoires in COVID-19. Assay: immunoSEQ multiplex PCR; the TCRdb copy retains only in-frame clones and omits some. The sample consists of about 170,000 clones, around 90% of them appearing once. The sequencing sample was made of peripheral blood. These receptors all come from a man younger than 35 with COVID-19, enrolled during active disease.

As DNA, the CDR3 is TGTGCCAGCAGTGCCAACTACGGCGGGCGATACAATGAGCAGTTCTTC. Amino acid sequence: CASSANYGGRYNEQFF. The chain couples TRBV6-1 to TRBJ2-1, with a possible D match to TRBD2 (5 bases). Per germline, CDR1 MNHNS and CDR2 SASEGT. The CDR3 spans 16 residues. V shed 4 bases and J shed 4 bases, with 17 bases lying between them.

The chain recombines TRBV12-3 or TRBV12-4 with TRBJ1-2; tentatively, D is TRBD1 (6 bases). This CDR3 has 13 residues. V lost 6 bases, J lost 4 bases, and 12 bases lay in between. The CDR3 protein is CASSNREGYGYTF. CDR3 nucleotide sequence: TGTGCCAGCAGCAACAGGGAGGGCTATGGCTACACCTTC.

The CDR3 DNA is TGTGCCAGCAGCCAAGGAGCGGAATCCCTATCGGGTGCCTACGAGCAGTACTTC. Amino acids: CASSQGAESLSGAYEQYF. The chain uses TRBV3-1 (or the pseudogene TRBV3-2) and TRBJ2-7; D is perhaps TRBD2 (5 bases). Between the trimmed V and J ends, which lost 1 base and 2 bases, there was a span of 21 bases. Germline CDR1 LGHDT, CDR2 YNNKEL (reference sequence). CDR3 size: 18 residues.

The chain uses TRBV5-4 and TRBJ1-1; D not certain. Germline V gene sequence: CDR1 SGHNT, CDR2 YYREEE (reference sequence). This CDR3 region has 13 residues. V dropped 0 bases and J dropped 7 bases, with 10 bases sitting between them. The CDR3 sequence: CASSLGGVGEAFF. The CDR3 bases are TGTGCCAGCAGCTTGGGGGGAGTGGGTGAAGCTTTCTTT.

The chain uses TRBV30 and TRBJ1-1, with 7 bases aligning to TRBD1. Germline CDR1 reads GTSNPN; CDR2 reads SVGIG (reference sequence). Germline trimming cut 5 bases from V and 4 bases from J; bases unmatched to any gene: 7. The CDR3 loop spans 13 amino acids. The CDR3 bases are TGTGCCTGGCGTACAGGGGTGGCCACTGAAGCTTTCTTT. Its protein is CAWRTGVATEAFF. Complete variable domain (other parts from reference TRBV30 and TRBJ1-1): SQTIHQWPATLVQPVGSPLSLECTVEGTSNPNLYWYRQAAGRGLQLLFYSVGIGQISSEVPQNLSASRPQDRQFILSSKKLLLSDSGFYLCAWRTGVATEAFFGQGTRLTVV.

This clone was counted once. V is TRBV28 and J is TRBJ2-1, with 7 bases that match TRBD2. V dropped 3 bases and J dropped 6; count of bases not matched to a gene: 2. Germline loops: CDR1 MDHEN, CDR2 SYDVKM. CDR3 length: 13 residues. CDR3 in DNA: TGTGCCAGCAGTTTGGGGACTATCAATGAGCAGTTCTTC. This gives the protein CASSLGTINEQFF.

The chain employs TRBV5-1 and TRBJ2-1; 12 positions agree with TRBD2. Looked up from germline, CDR1 is SGHRS and CDR2 is YFSETQ. The length of the CDR3 is 14 residues. The V gene end was trimmed by 4 bases and the J gene end by 6 bases; junction bases not matched to a gene: 2. CDR3: CASSQTSGSNEQFF. The CDR3 bases are TGCGCCAGCAGCCAGACTAGCGGGAGCAATGAGCAGTTCTTC.

This chain joins TRBV30 and TRBJ1-5; D is possibly TRBD1 (6 bases). The CDR3 totals 12 residues. The V and J ends lost 0 bases and 10 bases respectively, with 10 bases between them. The germline CDR1 and CDR2 sequences are GTSNPN and SVGIG (reference sequence). CDR3 residues: CAWSVGGPPQHF. The CDR3 DNA reads as TGTGCCTGGAGTGTAGGGGGTCCCCCCCAGCATTTT.

The chain joins TRBV6-2 or TRBV6-3 to TRBJ2-7; TRBD1 matches 9 bases. CDR1 is MNHEY, CDR2 SVGEGT, per germline. The CDR3 length is 16 residues. With 6 bases clipped from V and 3 bases from J, the junction kept 12 bases outside the gene matches. The DNA for the CDR3 is TGTGCCAGCAGCTCATCCCCGGACAGGGGACTCTACGAGCAGTACTTC. It is translated as CASSSSPDRGLYEQYF.

The chain carries TRBV27 and TRBJ2-3; 7 bases agree with TRBD2. The CDR3 is 16 residues long. The junction had 10 bases not matched to a gene; V was cut back by 7 bases and J by 0 bases. The germline CDR1 and CDR2 sequences are MNHEY and SMNVEV (reference sequence). In nucleotides, the CDR3 is TGTGCCAGCAACTACCTATCTAGCGGAAGCACAGATACGCAGTATTTT. The encoded protein is CASNYLSSGSTDTQYF.